What follows are 9 T cell receptor beta chains derived from one specimen sequenced in a study of Graves' ophthalmopathy and Graves' hyperthyroidism. Scientists amplified the TCR beta CDR3 regions from RNA transcripts. An opening RT-PCR round employed HTBI primers and preceded a second-round multiplex PCR. TCRdb independently ran MiXCR on the multiplex PCR reads; one entry per CDR3 protein. The repertoire holds approximately 330,000 distinct CDR3 sequences, with about 17% as singletons. The sequencing input was peripheral blood. The receptors derive from an adult man with Graves' ophthalmopathy.

This clonotype has at least ten counts. The rearrangement uses TRBV6-2 or TRBV6-3 and TRBJ2-5; no reliable D call. Per the germline V gene, CDR1 is MNHEY and CDR2 is SVGEGT. The CDR3 consists of 15 residues. The V gene lost 2 bases and the J gene lost 0 bases, with 10 bases spanning the gap. The CDR3 loop reads CASSYVGLYQETQYF. In DNA form, the CDR3 reads TGTGCCAGCAGTTACGTTGGTCTGTACCAAGAGACCCAGTACTTC.

This clonotype was picked up many times. V usage is TRBV27 and J usage is TRBJ2-7, with D possibly matching TRBD1 (6 bases). CDR1 is MNHEY, CDR2 SMNVEV, per germline (reference sequence). Trimming cost V 5 bases and J 4 bases, with 9 bases left between them. The CDR3 spans 12 residues. CDR3 amino acids: CASSPTGYEQYF. CDR3 sequence (DNA): TGTGCCAGCAGTCCGACAGGATACGAGCAGTACTTC.

This clonotype occurred a few times. This rearrangement joins TRBV12-3 or TRBV12-4 to TRBJ2-7; D is uncertain. V was cut by 5 bases and J by 3 bases, with 8 bases left in between. The CDR3 length is 12 residues. The DNA of the CDR3 is TGTGCCAGCAGTAGGAATTTCTACGAGCAGTACTTC. Amino acids: CASSRNFYEQYF.

This clonotype has at least ten counts. The rearrangement links TRBV27 to TRBJ1-6; D is perhaps TRBD1 (5 bases). Germline CDR1 and CDR2: MNHEY and SMNVEV (reference sequence). The ends were cut back, 5 bases at V and 1 base at J, with 12 bases in the middle. This CDR3 has 16 residues. DNA for the CDR3: TGTGCCAGCAGTCATCGACAGACTTCCTATAATTCACCCCTCCACTTT. It encodes CASSHRQTSYNSPLHF.

This clonotype was counted ten times or more. The J gene is TRBJ2-6, the V gene TRBV7-2, with 7 bases identical to TRBD2. The junction had 3 bases not matched to a gene; V was cut back by 5 bases and J by 2 bases. The germline V gene encodes CDR1 SGHTA and CDR2 FQGNSA. The length of the CDR3 is 15 residues. The CDR3 DNA reads TGTGCCAGCAGCGATACTAGCGCTGGGGCCAACGTCCTGACTTTC. It yields the protein CASSDTSAGANVLTF.

This clonotype was counted ten times or more. The chain employs TRBV12-5 and TRBJ2-2; 9 bases are shared with TRBD1. The CDR3 is made up of 16 amino acids. The V gene's germline CDR1 is LGHNT and CDR2 FRNRAP. The V segment lost 4 bases and the J segment 5 bases; nucleotides outside the gene matches: 8. The CDR3 sequence is CASGSQGARRTGELFF. CDR3 sequence (DNA): TGTGCTAGTGGTTCACAGGGGGCAAGACGGACCGGGGAGCTGTTTTTT.

This clonotype showed up many times. This chain joins TRBV30 and TRBJ1-1; D is unresolved. From germline, CDR1 is GTSNPN and CDR2 SVGIG (reference sequence). This CDR3 has 13 amino acids. V was cut by 0 bases and J by 4 bases, with 9 bases left in between. The CDR3 spells CAWSVIGPTEAFF. CDR3 nucleotides: TGTGCCTGGAGTGTAATAGGGCCCACTGAAGCTTTCTTT.

The chain's CDR3 is CASSSGIVAEAFF. The DNA of the CDR3 is TGTGCCAGCAGTTCAGGGATCGTCGCTGAAGCTTTCTTT. V and J are TRBV27 and TRBJ1-1; TRBD1 is a possible D gene (5 bases). This CDR3 spans 13 amino acids. Trimming pared 4 bases from V and 6 bases from J, leaving 12 bases between. Looked up from germline, CDR1 is MNHEY and CDR2 is SMNVEV (reference sequence).

With respect to this clonotype: This may be a read error: a much more frequent sequence differs by one nucleotide. The V and J genes are TRBV13 and TRBJ2-7; 7 bases are shared with TRBD2. CDR3 length: 15 residues. Germline V gene data show CDR1 as PRHDT and CDR2 as FYEKMQ (reference sequence). Trimming removed 4 bases from V and 0 bases from J; junction bases left unmatched: 6. As DNA, the CDR3 is TGTGCCAGCAGCTCCGGGAGCGGGACCTCCTACGAGCAGTACTTC. Translation: CASSSGSGTSYEQYF. Based on the CDR3 plus reference TRBV13 and TRBJ2-7, the full variable domain is AAGVIQSPRHLIKEKRETATLKCYPIPRHDTVYWYQQGPGQDPQFLISFYEKMQSDKGSIPDRFSAQQFSDYHSELNMSSLELGDSALYFCASSSGSGTSYEQYFGPGTRLTVT.